This TCR beta chain came from a study of response to subunit inactivated influenza vaccine. One entry per CDR3 protein results from TCRdb running MiXCR on the RT-PCR reads. The top ten clones hold approximately 2% of a sample with around 520,000 distinct CDR3 sequences, approximately 24% of them seen once. The CDR3 sequence is 16 residues long. Germline V gene sequence: CDR1 LGHDT, CDR2 YNNKEL (reference sequence). The trim removed 1 base at V and 3 bases at J, leaving 4 bases unmatched. The source was CD4+ T cells sorted from PBMCs, collected 4 to 6 days after vaccination. The TCR originated in a man aged 45-60 years who received an inactivated influenza vaccine. The V call is TRBV3-1, the J call TRBJ2-7; 12 nucleotides line up with TRBD2. This CDR3 is CASSQGPTSGGYEQYF. DNA of the CDR3: TGTGCCAGCAGCCAAGGCCCGACTAGCGGGGGCTACGAGCAGTACTTC.